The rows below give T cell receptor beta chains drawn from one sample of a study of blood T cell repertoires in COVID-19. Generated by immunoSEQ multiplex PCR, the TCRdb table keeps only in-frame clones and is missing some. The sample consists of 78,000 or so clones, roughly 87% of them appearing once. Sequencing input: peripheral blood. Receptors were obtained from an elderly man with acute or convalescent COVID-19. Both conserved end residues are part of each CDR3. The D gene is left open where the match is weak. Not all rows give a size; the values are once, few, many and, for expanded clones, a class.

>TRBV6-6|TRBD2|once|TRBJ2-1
TGTGCCAGCAGTTCCCGGGGAGCGGGGGGGATTAATGAGCAGTTCTTC
CASSSRGAGGINEQFF
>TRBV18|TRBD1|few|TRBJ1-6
TGTGCCAGCTCACCACCGAGGACAGGGAACTGGAATTCACCCCTCCACTTT
CASSPPRTGNWNSPLHF
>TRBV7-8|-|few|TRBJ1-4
TGTGCCAGCAGCTTAGGGCGGAATGAAAAACTGTTTTTT
CASSLGRNEKLFF
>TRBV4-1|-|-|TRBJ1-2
TGCGCCAGCAGCCAAGAGGGCAGGGCCGACGGCTACACCTTC
CASSQEGRADGYTF
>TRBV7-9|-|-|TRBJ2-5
TGTGCCAGCAGCTTAGCTGGGGGCTTCCAAGAGACCCAGTACTTC
CASSLAGGFQETQYF
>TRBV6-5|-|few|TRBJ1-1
TGTGCCAGCAGGCTCGGAGGGGTTGGGACTGAAGCTTTCTTT
CASRLGGVGTEAFF
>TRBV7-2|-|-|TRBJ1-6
TGTGCCAGCAGCTTATTAGGGAGTCCCGAGGGTTCACCCCTCCACTTT
CASSLLGSPEGSPLHF
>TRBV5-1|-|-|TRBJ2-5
TGCGCCAGCAGTGGCAGGGAAGAGACCCAGTACTTC
CASSGREETQYF
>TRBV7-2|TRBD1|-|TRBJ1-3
TGTGCCAGCAGCTTAGCTCCGGGACAGGGCAGAAACACCATATATTTT
CASSLAPGQGRNTIYF
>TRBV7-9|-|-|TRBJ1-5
TGTGCCAGCAGCCGCTCAGGGGCTGAAGGTCAGCCCCAGCATTTT
CASSRSGAEGQPQHF
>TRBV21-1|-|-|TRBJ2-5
TGTGCCAGCAGCAAAGGACAGGGGGCGATCCAAGAGACCCAGTACTTC
CASSKGQGAIQETQYF
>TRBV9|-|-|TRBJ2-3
TGTGCCAGCAGCGTAGCCTCCTCAGGGGCTACGCAGTATTTT
CASSVASSGATQYF
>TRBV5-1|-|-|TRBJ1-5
TGCGCCAGCAGCCCGGGCGCAGGGCCCAATCAGCCCCAGCATTTT
CASSPGAGPNQPQHF
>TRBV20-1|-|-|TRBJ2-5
TGCAGTGCTACCCCCCTTGAGACCCAGTACTTC
CSATPLETQYF
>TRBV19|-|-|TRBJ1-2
TGTGCCAGTAGTGAACCTTCGGCAGGAAGGCTAAACTATGGCTACACCTTC
CASSEPSAGRLNYGYTF
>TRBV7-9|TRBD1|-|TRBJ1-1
TGTGCCAGCAGTCGAGGACAGGGGGGTACTGAAGCTTTCTTT
CASSRGQGGTEAFF
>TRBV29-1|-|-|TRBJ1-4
TGCAGCGTTGCAGGGGTTAATGAAAAACTGTTTTTT
CSVAGVNEKLFF
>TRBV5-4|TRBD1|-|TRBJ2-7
TGTGCCAGCAGCTTCACGACAGGGGCCTACGAGCAGTACTTC
CASSFTTGAYEQYF
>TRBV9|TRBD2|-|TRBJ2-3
TGTGCCAGCAGCCCTAGCGGGGCTAGCACAGATACGCAGTATTTT
CASSPSGASTDTQYF
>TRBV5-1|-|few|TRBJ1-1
TGCGCCAGCAGCCAGGACACAACGAACACTGAAGCTTTCTTT
CASSQDTTNTEAFF
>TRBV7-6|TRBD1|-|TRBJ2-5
TGTGCCAGCAGCTCCCCGACAGGGAAGCAAGAGACCCAGTACTTC
CASSSPTGKQETQYF
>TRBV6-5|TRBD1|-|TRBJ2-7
TGTGCCAGCAGTTCCACTACAGGGGCCTACGAGCAGTACTTC
CASSSTTGAYEQYF